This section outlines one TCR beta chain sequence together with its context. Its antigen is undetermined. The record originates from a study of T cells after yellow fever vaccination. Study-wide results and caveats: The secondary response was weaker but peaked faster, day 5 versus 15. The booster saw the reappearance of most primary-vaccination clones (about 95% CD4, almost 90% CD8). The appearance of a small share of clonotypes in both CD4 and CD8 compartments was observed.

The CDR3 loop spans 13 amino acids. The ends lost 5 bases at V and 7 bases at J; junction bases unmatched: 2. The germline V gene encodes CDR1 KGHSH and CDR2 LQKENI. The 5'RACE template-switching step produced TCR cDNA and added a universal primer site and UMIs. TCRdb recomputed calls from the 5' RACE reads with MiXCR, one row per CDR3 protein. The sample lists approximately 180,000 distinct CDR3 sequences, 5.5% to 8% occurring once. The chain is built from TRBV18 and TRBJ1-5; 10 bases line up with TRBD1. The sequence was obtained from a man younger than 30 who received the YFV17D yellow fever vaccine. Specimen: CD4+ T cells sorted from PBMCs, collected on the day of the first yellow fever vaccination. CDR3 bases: TGTGCCAGCTCATCGGACAGGGGGCAGCCCCAGCATTTT. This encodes CASSSDRGQPQHF.